Sequencing of this TCR beta chain was carried out in a study of CDR3 diversity in severe acne. After removal of 1 base from V and 7 bases from J, the junction contained 14 bases not matched to a gene. The CDR3 covers 16 residues. Germline CDR1 is SQVTM and CDR2 is ANQGSEA. TCRdb reprocessed the PCR reads via MiXCR and lists one record per CDR3 protein. The data show about 85,000 distinct CDR3 sequences, 45% to 50% seen once. This clonotype was counted once. J is TRBJ2-7 and V is TRBV29-1; 9 positions agree with TRBD2. This sequence was found in a male donor in good health, serving as a control. Sample: blood. In nucleotides, the CDR3 is TGCAGCGTTGAAGGGTCTAGCGGGAACCTACCGGGGGAGCAGTACTTC. Its protein product is CSVEGSSGNLPGEQYF.